Presented here are 5 T cell receptor beta chains from one specimen sequenced in a study of T cell changes during pregnancy in multiple sclerosis. Here immunoSEQ multiplex PCR was the method, and the copy in TCRdb shows in-frame clones only, minus some. The sample has approximately 110,000 clones, roughly nine tenths seen once. Sequencing used peripheral blood, obtained in the third trimester of pregnancy. The receptors were gathered from a female donor with multiple sclerosis, enrolled in a pregnancy study.

This clone has only a few counts. The chain combines TRBV4-1 with TRBJ1-2, with 9 bases aligning to TRBD1. Trimming at V came to 5 bases and at J to 2 bases, leaving 3 bases not matched to a gene. The germline CDR1 and CDR2 sequences are MGHRA and YSYEKL. This CDR3 spans 14 amino acids. The CDR3 sequence: CASSGGTGNYGYTF. The DNA of the CDR3 is TGCGCCAGCAGCGGAGGGACAGGGAACTATGGCTACACCTTC.

The genes are TRBV2 and TRBJ2-3, with D possibly matching TRBD1 (5 bases). The germline V gene has CDR1 SNHLY and CDR2 FYNNEI. The CDR3 sequence is 15 residues long. V was shortened by 5 bases and J by 6 bases, with 18 bases between the two germline ends. This CDR3 is CASSQPRALVDTQYF. In DNA form, the CDR3 reads TGTGCCAGCAGTCAACCCAGGGCCTTGGTGGATACGCAGTATTTT.

The CDR3 protein is CASSQDVAGENTGELFF. CDR3 bases: TGTGCCAGCAGCCAAGATGTGGCGGGGGAGAACACCGGGGAGCTGTTTTTT. The chain is built from TRBV4-2 and TRBJ2-2, with 7 bases matching TRBD2. CDR3 size: 17 residues. Germline V lookup: CDR1 LGHNA, CDR2 YNFKEQ. The V and J ends lost 0 bases and 1 base, in that order; junction bases with no gene match: 5.

This clone was observed once. This chain joins TRBV18 and TRBJ2-1; 9 positions match TRBD1. The germline V gene has CDR1 KGHSH and CDR2 LQKENI. This CDR3 spans 18 amino acids. The V segment lost 3 bases and the J segment 0 bases; nucleotides outside the gene matches: 9. In DNA, the CDR3 is TGTGCCAGCTCACCGGACGGCCAGACAGGGGGCTCCTACAATGAGCAGTTCTTC. The encoded protein is CASSPDGQTGGSYNEQFF. The full variable domain, with the rest looked up from reference TRBV18 and TRBJ2-1, is NAGVMQNPRHLVRRRGQEARLRCSPMKGHSHVYWYRQLPEEGLKFMVYLQKENIIDESGMPKERFSAEFPKEGPSILRIQQVVRGDSAAYFCASSPDGQTGGSYNEQFFGPGTRLTVL.

The rearrangement uses TRBV2 and TRBJ2-1, with 13 nucleotides matching TRBD2. The V segment lost 5 bases and the J segment 5 bases; nucleotides outside the gene matches: 6. The germline gives CDR1 SNHLY, CDR2 FYNNEI. The length of the CDR3 is 16 residues. CDR3 in DNA: TGTGCCAGCAGTCCTACTAGCGGGGGGGGAAACAATGAGCAGTTCTTC. As protein: CASSPTSGGGNNEQFF.